Below are 14 T cell receptor beta chains sequenced from a single sample in a study of T-cell reconstitution after alpha-beta-depleted transplantation in children. The TCRbeta library was prepared with unique molecular identifiers. TCRdb re-derived calls from the PCR reads in MiXCR, one entry per CDR3 protein. The table includes some 340,000 distinct CDR3 sequences, over 9% detected once. The material was PBMCs from the stem cell graft donor, obtained from the stem cell graft. These receptors were collected from a human donor who donated a stem cell graft to a child with acute lymphoblastic leukemia.

Notes on this clonotype: A junction end diverges from the germline sequence, so it may reflect a read error. The chain employs TRBV10-3 and TRBJ1-5; D possibly corresponds to TRBD1 (5 bases). This CDR3 has 13 amino acids. In germline, CDR1 is ENHRY, CDR2 SYGVKD. The CDR3: CAINAGPNEPQHF. The CDR3 DNA sequence: TGTGCCATCAATGCAGGGCCCAATGAGCCCCAGCATTTT.

V usage is TRBV30 and J usage is TRBJ2-7; no clear D. The germline V gene encodes CDR1 GTSNPN and CDR2 SVGIG (reference sequence). V lost 1 base, J lost 3 bases, and 10 bases lay in between. This CDR3 comprises 13 residues. In DNA, the CDR3 is TGTGCCTGGAGTGAGCCGTTAGGCTACGAGCAGTACTTC. It specifies CAWSEPLGYEQYF.

This chain joins TRBV7-9 and TRBJ1-5; D gene ambiguous. This CDR3 comprises 14 residues. Germline V CDR1 and CDR2: SEHNR, FQNEAQ (reference sequence). Between the trimmed V and J ends, which lost 6 bases and 2 bases, there was a span of 11 bases. The CDR3 spells CASRTRPGNQPQHF. In DNA form, the CDR3 reads TGTGCCAGCAGGACGCGTCCGGGCAATCAGCCCCAGCATTTT.

This clonotype was seen repeatedly, ten times or more. The chain recombines TRBV12-3 or TRBV12-4 with TRBJ2-7, with 8 bases aligning to TRBD1. Germline trimming cut 6 bases from V and 1 base from J; bases unmatched to any gene: 2. This CDR3 comprises 13 residues. CDR3 nucleotide sequence: TGTGCCAGCAGGGGACAGGCATCCTACGAGCAGTACTTC. Its protein product is CASRGQASYEQYF.

This clonotype was detected a few times. The CDR3 coding sequence is TGTGCCAGTAGTATAGATCTCCTTGGACGAGGCGCAGATACGCAGTATTTT. This gives the protein CASSIDLLGRGADTQYF. The chain combines TRBV19 with TRBJ2-3; no reliable D call. Germline loops: CDR1 LNHDA, CDR2 SQIVND (reference sequence). The CDR3 extends over 17 amino acids. V dropped 0 bases and J dropped 4 bases, with 17 bases sitting between them.

This clonotype has ten or more counts. This chain joins TRBV7-9 and TRBJ2-7; weak D call: TRBD2 (5 bases). CDR1 is SEHNR and CDR2 is FQNEAQ in the germline V gene (reference sequence). CDR3 length equals 12 residues. Trimming took 3 bases from V and 3 from J, leaving 6 bases between them. DNA of the CDR3: TGTGCCAGCAGCTTGGAGGTCTACGAGCAGTACTTC. Protein product: CASSLEVYEQYF.

V gene TRBV20-1 combines with J gene TRBJ2-3; D perhaps matches TRBD1 (6 bases). Germline lookup yields CDR1 DFQATT and CDR2 SNEGSKA (reference sequence). Deletions cut 6 bases from V and 2 bases from J, with 18 bases between. The CDR3 is 15 residues long. CDR3 loop: CSAPQGAGVTDTQYF. DNA for the CDR3: TGCAGTGCCCCCCAAGGGGCAGGGGTCACAGATACGCAGTATTTT.

This clonotype appeared a few times. The chain couples TRBV4-3 to TRBJ1-2; 9 bases are a match to TRBD1. The CDR3 covers 14 residues. The germline CDR1 and CDR2 sequences are LGHNA and YSLEER. V lost 5 bases and J lost 8; bases outside the gene matches: 9. The CDR3 sequence is CASSSGGGQGGYTF. The CDR3 DNA is TGCGCCAGCAGCTCGGGCGGGGGACAGGGAGGCTACACCTTC.

This clonotype was detected a few times. The V call is TRBV7-8, the J call TRBJ1-6, with D unclear. The CDR3 has 15 residues. The V gene lost 1 base and the J gene lost 10 bases, with 14 bases spanning the gap. CDR1 and CDR2 (germline): SGHVS, FQNEAQ. CDR3 DNA: TGTGCCAGCAGCTTAGAGTGGGGAGAAAGGTCACCCCTCCACTTT. This translates into CASSLEWGERSPLHF. Using reference TRBV7-8 and TRBJ1-6 for the parts outside the CDR3, the full variable domain is GAGVSQSPRYKVAKRGQDVALRCDPISGHVSLFWYQQALGQGPEFLTYFQNEAQLDKSGLPSDRFFAERPEGSVSTLKIQRTQQEDSAVYLCASSLEWGERSPLHFGNGTRLTVT.

The chain carries TRBV20-1 and TRBJ1-5; the D is unclear. CDR1 is DFQATT, CDR2 SNEGSKA, per germline (reference sequence). The CDR3 runs to 13 residues. V was cut by 5 bases and J by 1 base, with 9 bases left in between. The CDR3 sequence is CSARVGSNQPQHF. The CDR3, as DNA: TGCAGTGCTCGCGTTGGGAGCAATCAGCCCCAGCATTTT.

This clonotype was counted between two and nine times. The chain carries TRBV7-2 and TRBJ2-4; D gene unclear. CDR1 and CDR2 from the germline V gene are SGHTA and FQGNSA. V was trimmed by 1 base and J by 0 bases, leaving 4 bases between them. The CDR3 has 14 residues. CDR3 bases: TGTGCCAGCAGCTTAGGGGAAGCCAAAAACATTCAGTACTTC. Translation gives CASSLGEAKNIQYF.

V is TRBV5-1 and J is TRBJ2-1; 14 bases are shared with TRBD2. Germline lookup yields CDR1 SGHRS and CDR2 YFSETQ. V lost 4 bases and J lost 10; bases outside the gene matches: 4. The CDR3 is made up of 14 amino acids. In DNA, the CDR3 is TGCGCCAGCAGCGGGACTAGCGGGAGTGGGGAGCAGTTCTTC. It specifies CASSGTSGSGEQFF.

This clonotype was recorded many times. The chain is built from TRBV27 and TRBJ1-1, with 7 bases fitting TRBD1. This CDR3 has 13 amino acids. With V trimmed by 7 bases and J by 8 bases, 10 bases remained unmatched. CDR1 is MNHEY, CDR2 SMNVEV, per germline (reference sequence). The CDR3 DNA follows: TGTGCCAGCACGCGACAGGGCAGTTCGGAAGCTTTCTTT. Encoded protein: CASTRQGSSEAFF.

Worth noting for this clonotype: At one end, the junction sequence differs from germline, possibly due to a read error. The chain joins TRBV7-7 to TRBJ2-5; TRBD2 agrees at 13 bases. Germline V gene lookup returns CDR1 SSHAT and CDR2 FNYEAQ (reference sequence). The CDR3 is 17 amino acids. The CDR3 DNA reads TGTGCTAGCAGCCCTGGACTAGCGGGAGACCCACGTTCGACCCAGTACTTC. Translated, it gives CASSPGLAGDPRSTQYF.